Following are 22 T cell receptor beta chains from one sample sequenced in a study of T cell repertoires in cytomegalovirus infection. The antigens of these receptors remain unknown. Using its own MiXCR run on the reads, TCRdb lists one record per CDR3 protein. The table lists 55,000 to 70,000 distinct CDR3 sequences, about 22% of them singletons. Sequencing input: PBMCs, sequenced either directly or after in vitro stimulation (not recorded which). These receptors all come from a human donor in good health (CMV status not recorded). Some clones in this sample may be carry-over from other donors' samples.

V usage is TRBV6-4 and J usage is TRBJ2-1, with TRBD2 as a possible D gene (5 bases). The germline V gene has CDR1 MRHNA and CDR2 SNTAGT. The V gene lost 3 bases and the J gene lost 0 bases, with 6 bases spanning the gap. This CDR3 spans 14 amino acids. CDR3 in DNA: TGTGCCAGCAGTGAAAGCGGCTCCTACAATGAGCAGTTCTTC. The encoded protein is CASSESGSYNEQFF.

This sequence joins TRBV6-6 and TRBJ1-4, with TRBD1 as a possible D gene (6 bases). The V gene's germline CDR1 is MNHNY and CDR2 SVGAGI (reference sequence). Trimming took off 9 bases at V and 7 bases at J, with 15 bases between the two ends. The CDR3 extends over 13 amino acids. The CDR3 DNA follows: TGTGCCAGTCGAAGGGGGGCTAGTGAAAAACTGTTTTTT. Residues: CASRRGASEKLFF.

This clonotype was seen many times. The chain has TRBV7-2 and TRBJ2-2, with a weak D call TRBD1 (6 bases). Germline V CDR1 and CDR2: SGHTA, FQGNSA. This CDR3 comprises 14 residues. Trimming removed 7 bases from V and 0 bases from J, with 9 bases in between. The CDR3 nucleotides read TGTGCCAGCAACAGGACAGCGAACACCGGGGAGCTGTTTTTT. This codes for CASNRTANTGELFF.

This clonotype was detected a few times. This chain links TRBV12-3 or TRBV12-4 with TRBJ1-4; perhaps TRBD1 as D (6 bases). This CDR3 is 15 amino acids long. V gave up 8 bases and J gave up 8 bases, with 21 bases separating them. The CDR3 coding sequence is TGTGCCAGCTCAAATTCAGGGGAAGTTGAAGAAAAACTGTTTTTT. It codes for CASSNSGEVEEKLFF.

The chain couples TRBV28 to TRBJ2-1; 8 bases are a match to TRBD2. Germline lookup yields CDR1 MDHEN and CDR2 SYDVKM. V lost 6 bases, J lost 9 bases, and 16 bases stayed unmatched. This CDR3 spans 16 amino acids. The CDR3 DNA reads as TGTGCCAGCAGCCTGATAGGGGCCGCGGGAGGAGGTGAGCAGTTCTTC. Its translation: CASSLIGAAGGGEQFF.

This clonotype came up many times. This chain links TRBV12-3 or TRBV12-4 with TRBJ1-1, with unresolved D. Trimming stripped 0 bases from V and 10 bases from J, with 9 bases between. This CDR3 region has 12 residues. The CDR3 loop is CASSLALRGAFF. CDR3 DNA: TGTGCCAGCAGTTTAGCGCTTCGGGGAGCTTTCTTT.

This clonotype was detected a few times. This chain connects TRBV4-3 to TRBJ1-1; a weak D match, TRBD1 (5 bases). The germline V gene encodes CDR1 LGHNA and CDR2 YSLEER. The CDR3 contains 13 residues. With 4 bases removed from V and 0 bases from J, the gap between germline ends came to 6 bases. For the CDR3, the DNA is TGCGCCAGCAGCCGGGGGGTGAACACTGAAGCTTTCTTT. Protein sequence: CASSRGVNTEAFF.

This rearrangement joins TRBV7-8 to TRBJ1-1; D possibly corresponds to TRBD1 (5 bases). The V gene's germline CDR1 is SGHVS and CDR2 FQNEAQ. Trimming stripped 5 bases from V and 1 base from J, with 11 bases between. The CDR3 is 14 amino acids. Written as DNA, the CDR3 is TGTGCCAGCAGCATACTAGACAGGAACACTGAAGCTTTCTTT. This encodes CASSILDRNTEAFF.

V usage is TRBV19 and J usage is TRBJ1-1, with 7 bases matching TRBD1. Germline trimming cut 6 bases from V and 3 bases from J; bases unmatched to any gene: 10. The length of the CDR3 is 15 residues. In germline, CDR1 is LNHDA, CDR2 SQIVND (reference sequence). The CDR3, as DNA: TGTGCCAGTAGCCTAGGGACAGCCGACTACACTGAAGCTTTCTTT. Amino acids: CASSLGTADYTEAFF.

This chain uses TRBV7-2 with TRBJ2-7, with 11 bases aligning to TRBD2. Losses at the gene ends were 6 bases for V and 3 bases for J; bases not matched to a gene: 7. The CDR3 contains 15 residues. In germline, CDR1 is SGHTA, CDR2 FQGNSA. CDR3 DNA sequence: TGTGCCAGCAGTTCCACTAGCGGGAGTGGCTACGAGCAGTACGTC. As protein: CASSSTSGSGYEQYV.

Many counts were recorded for this clonotype. This chain connects TRBV7-9 to TRBJ1-1; D remains ambiguous. V lost 2 bases to trimming and J lost 4 bases, with 17 bases between them. The CDR3 consists of 16 residues. The germline CDR1 and CDR2 sequences are SEHNR and FQNEAQ (reference sequence). The CDR3 region is CASSLQRSTGVTEAFF. The CDR3 DNA follows: TGTGCCAGCAGCTTACAGAGATCGACTGGGGTCACTGAAGCTTTCTTT. Full variable domain (missing parts from reference TRBV7-9 and TRBJ1-1): DTGVSQNPRHKITKRGQNVTFRCDPISEHNRLYWYRQTLGQGPEFLTYFQNEAQLEKSRLLSDRFSAERPKGSFSTLEIQRTEQGDSAMYLCASSLQRSTGVTEAFFGQGTRLTVV.

This clonotype was counted at least ten times. This chain links TRBV2 with TRBJ1-3, with TRBD1 as a possible D gene (6 bases). The length of the CDR3 is 14 residues. Germline V gene sequence: CDR1 SNHLY, CDR2 FYNNEI. Trimming shortened V by 7 bases and J by 0 bases, and 10 bases separated the two germline ends. The CDR3 sequence is CASKTDSSGNTIYF. CDR3 nucleotides: TGTGCCAGCAAAACGGACAGCTCTGGAAACACCATATATTTT. Full variable domain (remainder filled in from reference TRBV2 and TRBJ1-3): EPEVTQTPSHQVTQMGQEVILRCVPISNHLYFYWYRQILGQKVEFLVSFYNNEISEKSEIFDDQFSVERPDGSNFTLKIRSTKLEDSAMYFCASKTDSSGNTIYFGEGSWLTVV.

The rearrangement joins TRBV19 to TRBJ2-4; D perhaps matches TRBD2 (6 bases). CDR1 and CDR2 from the germline V gene are LNHDA and SQIVND (reference sequence). With 3 bases removed from V and 3 bases from J, the gap between germline ends came to 9 bases. This CDR3 spans 14 amino acids. The CDR3, as DNA: TGTGCCAGTAGTATGGACGGGGGCAAAAACATTCAGTACTTC. This translates into CASSMDGGKNIQYF.

In its sample, this clonotype was seen many times. The rearrangement uses TRBV7-8 and TRBJ2-7; 8 bases fit TRBD1. CDR3 length: 16 residues. V was clipped by 5 bases and J by 2 bases; unmatched bases: 11. Germline V CDR1 and CDR2: SGHVS, FQNEAQ. CDR3 bases: TGTGCCAGCAGCCCTAGCATTCCCAGGGGGCCCTACGAGCAGTACTTC. Translation: CASSPSIPRGPYEQYF. Filled out from reference TRBV7-8 and TRBJ2-7, the complete variable domain reads GAGVSQSPRYKVAKRGQDVALRCDPISGHVSLFWYQQALGQGPEFLTYFQNEAQLDKSGLPSDRFFAERPEGSVSTLKIQRTQQEDSAVYLCASSPSIPRGPYEQYFGPGTRLTVT.

This clonotype was seen at least ten times. The chain has TRBV7-2 and TRBJ2-2, with D hard to call. Per germline, CDR1 SGHTA and CDR2 FQGNSA. V was trimmed by 5 bases and J by 4 bases, leaving 8 bases between them. This CDR3 comprises 13 residues. The CDR3 sequence is CASSPPFTGELFF. The CDR3 DNA reads TGTGCCAGCAGCCCCCCCTTCACCGGGGAGCTGTTTTTT.

J is TRBJ2-1 and V is TRBV2; 7 bases map to TRBD2. Losses at the gene ends were 7 bases for V and 4 bases for J; bases not matched to a gene: 4. There are 13 residues in the CDR3. Looked up from germline, CDR1 is SNHLY and CDR2 is FYNNEI. The CDR3 coding sequence is TGTGCCAGCATTGGGGGGGGATACAATGAGCAGTTCTTC. This sequence encodes CASIGGGYNEQFF.

There are a few counts of this clonotype. The J gene is TRBJ2-5, the V gene TRBV7-2, with D possibly being TRBD1 (6 bases). V was shortened by 2 bases and J by 4 bases, with 17 bases between the two germline ends. Germline CDR1 reads SGHTA; CDR2 reads FQGNSA. The CDR3 sequence is 16 residues long. The CDR3 loop is CASSLFKQGVGETQYF. Written as DNA, the CDR3 is TGTGCCAGCAGCTTATTTAAACAGGGAGTCGGAGAGACCCAGTACTTC.

The gene calls are TRBV6-1 and TRBJ1-5; possible D gene TRBD1, 5 bases. The germline gives CDR1 MNHNS, CDR2 SASEGT. The CDR3 extends over 14 amino acids. V was cut by 7 bases and J by 2 bases, with 12 bases left in between. The DNA for the CDR3 is TGTGCCAGCAAGAGGGACGGCCGCAATCAGCCCCAGCATTTT. It specifies CASKRDGRNQPQHF.

V and J are TRBV5-4 and TRBJ1-1; 7 bases align to TRBD1. The CDR3 loop spans 14 amino acids. The V segment lost 4 bases and the J segment 2 bases; nucleotides outside the gene matches: 5. Germline CDR1 reads SGHNT; CDR2 reads YYREEE (reference sequence). The CDR3 DNA sequence: TGTGCCAGCAGCCCCCGGACAGGCAACACTGAAGCTTTCTTT. Its translation is CASSPRTGNTEAFF.

This clonotype was found many times. The DNA for the CDR3 is TGTGCCAGCAGCTTAGACTCCGGTGGCACAGATACGCAGTATTTT. Translated, it gives CASSLDSGGTDTQYF. The chain couples TRBV7-2 to TRBJ2-3; D not resolved. Germline V CDR1 and CDR2: SGHTA, FQGNSA. The CDR3 has 15 amino acids. Trimming pared 1 base from V and 1 base from J, leaving 9 bases between.

This clonotype turned up a few times. The chain employs TRBV12-3 or TRBV12-4 and TRBJ2-2; unclear D gene. V was pared by 5 bases and J by 8 bases, with 12 bases between. The CDR3 sequence is 13 residues long. This CDR3 reads CASSRQAGGELFF. The CDR3 nucleotides read TGTGCCAGCAGTCGACAAGCCGGGGGGGAGCTGTTTTTT.

This clonotype showed up just a few times. The chain is built from TRBV19 and TRBJ2-1, with 9 bases identical to TRBD2. CDR3 size: 15 residues. Per the germline V gene, CDR1 is LNHDA and CDR2 is SQIVND (reference sequence). The junction had 4 bases not matched to a gene; V was cut back by 3 bases and J by 4 bases. In DNA, the CDR3 is TGTGCCAGTAGTATGGTAGCGGGAGAGTACAATGAGCAGTTCTTC. As protein: CASSMVAGEYNEQFF. Together with reference TRBV19 and TRBJ2-1, the CDR3 gives the full variable domain: DGGITQSPKYLFRKEGQNVTLSCEQNLNHDAMYWYRQDPGQGLRLIYYSQIVNDFQKGDIAEGYSVSREKKESFPLTVTSAQKNPTAFYLCASSMVAGEYNEQFFGPGTRLTVL.